Listed here are 20 T cell receptor beta chains from one sample, sequenced in a study of blood T cell repertoires in COVID-19. Profiled with immunoSEQ multiplex PCR; TCRdb holds only in-frame clones, not every one. Of approximately 290,000 clones in the sample, about 80% were seen once. The sequenced sample consisted of peripheral blood. All receptors come from a person aged 65 to 85 with COVID-19, enrolled during active disease.

The rearrangement joins TRBV6-2 or TRBV6-3 to TRBJ1-6, with no clear D. This CDR3 region has 16 residues. CDR1 is MNHEY, CDR2 SVGEGT, per germline. Trimming shortened V by 2 bases and J by 4 bases, and 12 bases separated the two germline ends. CDR3 region: CASSYGGLSYNSPLHF. The DNA for the CDR3 is TGTGCCAGCAGTTACGGCGGACTGAGTTATAATTCACCCCTCCACTTT.

The rearrangement joins TRBV27 to TRBJ2-1, with TRBD2 matching 10 bases. The length of the CDR3 is 18 residues. The J segment lost 2 bases and the V segment lost 3 bases, leaving 10 bases of the junction unmatched. From germline, CDR1 is MNHEY and CDR2 SMNVEV (reference sequence). CDR3 protein: CASSLGSLAGVAYNEQFF. The CDR3 region has the DNA TGTGCCAGCAGTTTGGGAAGCCTAGCGGGGGTCGCCTACAATGAGCAGTTCTTC.

J is TRBJ2-3 and V is TRBV29-1; D perhaps matches TRBD2 (6 bases). CDR1 SQVTM and CDR2 ANQGSEA come from the germline V gene. The CDR3 sequence is 14 residues long. The germline V and J ends were trimmed by 4 bases and 2 bases, with 13 bases remaining between them. The CDR3 loop is CSVGQEGLTDTQYF. DNA of the CDR3: TGCAGCGTTGGCCAGGAGGGGCTCACAGATACGCAGTATTTT.

The chain employs TRBV6-4 and TRBJ1-6; 7 bases agree with TRBD1. The ends lost 8 bases at V and 7 bases at J; junction bases unmatched: 5. The CDR3 extends over 13 amino acids. CDR1 is MRHNA and CDR2 is SNTAGT in the germline V gene. CDR3 residues: CASGGQPNSPLHF. In DNA form, the CDR3 reads TGTGCCAGCGGGGGACAGCCGAATTCACCCCTCCACTTT.

J is TRBJ2-7 and V is TRBV9, with TRBD1 identical over 8 bases. V gave up 3 bases and J gave up 3 bases; unmatched junction bases: 17. The CDR3 is 18 residues long. The germline gives CDR1 SGDLS, CDR2 YYNGEE. CDR3 DNA: TGTGCCAGCAGCGCTGGACAGGGAGGTACGGGCCTAAACTACGAGCAGTACTTC. It is translated as CASSAGQGGTGLNYEQYF. The whole variable domain, remainder taken from reference TRBV9 and TRBJ2-7, is DSGVTQTPKHLITATGQRVTLRCSPRSGDLSVYWYQQSLDQGLQFLIQYYNGEERAKGNILERFSAQQFPDLHSELNLSSLELGDSALYFCASSAGQGGTGLNYEQYFGPGTRLTVT.

V usage is TRBV28 and J usage is TRBJ1-5; D may be TRBD1 (5 bases). V dropped 8 bases and J dropped 3 bases, with 17 bases sitting between them. Germline V gene lookup returns CDR1 MDHEN and CDR2 SYDVKM. The length of the CDR3 is 15 residues. CDR3 sequence: CASSPSRRANQPQHF. The DNA for the CDR3 is TGTGCCAGCTCGCCTTCTCGCAGGGCCAATCAGCCCCAGCATTTT.

The V call is TRBV27, the J call TRBJ1-1; possible D gene TRBD1, 6 bases. Trimming stripped 1 base from V and 3 bases from J, with 27 bases between. CDR1 is MNHEY and CDR2 is SMNVEV in the germline V gene (reference sequence). This CDR3 is 20 amino acids long. The CDR3 sequence: CASSLWEQGVVGLLDTEAFF. CDR3 nucleotide sequence: TGTGCCAGCAGTTTATGGGAACAGGGAGTAGTAGGACTGTTGGACACTGAAGCTTTCTTT.

Only a few counts were recorded for this clone. The chain has TRBV27 and TRBJ2-7, with D maybe TRBD2 (6 bases). V lost 1 base, J lost 5 bases, and 9 bases lay in between. The germline CDR1 and CDR2 sequences are MNHEY and SMNVEV (reference sequence). The CDR3 length is 13 residues. The DNA of the CDR3 is TGTGCCAGCAGTTTATATCGGGGGAACGAGCAGTACTTC. Amino acid sequence: CASSLYRGNEQYF.

With regard to this clone: Other DNA sequences in the sample encode the same CDR3. This chain links TRBV18 with TRBJ2-7, with a tentative D call TRBD1 (6 bases). V gave up 1 base and J gave up 7 bases, with 8 bases separating them. Germline CDR1 reads KGHSH; CDR2 reads LQKENI. The CDR3 consists of 12 residues. CDR3 amino acids: CASSPLRGEQYF. CDR3 bases: TGTGCCAGCTCACCACTGAGGGGGGAGCAGTACTTC.

This clone appeared once. The rearrangement joins TRBV14 to TRBJ2-3; 7 nucleotides agree with TRBD2. Looked up from germline, CDR1 is SGHDN and CDR2 is FVKESK. The CDR3 has 15 residues. After removal of 6 bases from V and 7 bases from J, the junction contained 13 bases not matched to a gene. The CDR3 DNA is TGTGCCAGCAGTCTTTTGCGGGGGATAAGTAATACGCAGTATTTT. Translated: CASSLLRGISNTQYF.

The chain carries TRBV7-3 and TRBJ2-3, with 11 bases lining up with TRBD2. The V gene end was trimmed by 9 bases and the J gene end by 7 bases; junction bases not matched to a gene: 12. The CDR3 has 15 residues. From germline, CDR1 is SGHTA and CDR2 FQGTGA. CDR3 bases: TGTGCCAGTGCCAACCCGACTAGCGGGGTCTATACGCAGTATTTT. Encoded protein: CASANPTSGVYTQYF.

The V call is TRBV6-5, the J call TRBJ1-1; 7 bases agree with TRBD1. The CDR3 totals 12 residues. Germline CDR1 is MNHEY and CDR2 is SVGAGI. Trimming took 10 bases from V and 7 from J; bases not matched to a gene: 9. In DNA, the CDR3 is TGTGCCACCAAGGGGGCGCTATATGAAGCTTTCTTT. Amino acids: CATKGALYEAFF.

The rearrangement joins TRBV6-6 to TRBJ2-7; D perhaps matches TRBD2 (5 bases). Germline CDR1 MNHNY, CDR2 SVGAGI (reference sequence). This CDR3 has 16 residues. Deletions cut 0 bases from V and 4 bases from J, with 16 bases between. The CDR3 bases are TGTGCCAGCAGTTACTCAGCCGGGTATTGGGAGTACGAGCAGTACTTC. Residues: CASSYSAGYWEYEQYF.

The chain uses TRBV7-8 and TRBJ2-1; the match to TRBD2 covers 9 bases. The CDR3 is made up of 17 amino acids. V lost 5 bases, J lost 6 bases, and 14 bases stayed unmatched. The germline V gene has CDR1 SGHVS and CDR2 FQNEAQ. CDR3 coding DNA: TGTGCCAGCAGCCATCTGCTAATAGCGGGAGTGGGCAATGAGCAGTTCTTC. Translating it yields CASSHLLIAGVGNEQFF.

The V and J genes are TRBV5-1 and TRBJ1-2, with a weak D call TRBD1 (6 bases). Looked up from germline, CDR1 is SGHRS and CDR2 is YFSETQ. V gave up 0 bases and J gave up 4 bases, with 13 bases separating them. The CDR3 has 15 amino acids. CDR3 region: CASSLGQATSYGYTF. The CDR3 nucleotides read TGCGCCAGCAGCTTGGGACAGGCGACAAGCTATGGCTACACCTTC.

V and J are TRBV7-8 and TRBJ1-6, with TRBD1 matching over 9 bases. The CDR3 runs 16 residues. V shed 5 bases, J shed 7 bases, and the junction held 9 bases outside the gene matches. Germline V gene data show CDR1 as SGHVS and CDR2 as FQNEAQ. DNA of the CDR3: TGTGCCAGCAGCCTTCACCGGGACAGGGTGAATTCACCCCTCCACTTT. It translates to CASSLHRDRVNSPLHF.

J is TRBJ1-5 and V is TRBV3-1 (or the pseudogene TRBV3-2); D not certain. The V end was cut by 4 bases, the J end by 9 bases, with 10 bases between. The CDR3 contains 12 residues. Germline loops: CDR1 LGHDT, CDR2 YNNKEL (reference sequence). In DNA form, the CDR3 reads TGTGCCAGCAGCCGGGAAGGAGGGCCCCAGCATTTT. This encodes CASSREGGPQHF.

This rearrangement joins TRBV6-6 to TRBJ1-5; 7 bases map to TRBD1. This CDR3 spans 15 amino acids. Germline values: CDR1 MNHNY, CDR2 SVGAGI (reference sequence). With 4 bases clipped from V and 2 bases from J, the junction kept 5 bases outside the gene matches. CDR3: CASSSGGPGNQPQHF. In DNA, the CDR3 is TGTGCCAGCAGTTCAGGGGGTCCTGGCAATCAGCCCCAGCATTTT.

The chain is built from TRBV2 and TRBJ1-1; D gene ambiguous. The V end was cut by 7 bases, the J end by 4 bases, with 7 bases between. The length of the CDR3 is 11 residues. Looked up from germline, CDR1 is SNHLY and CDR2 is FYNNEI. As DNA, the CDR3 is TGTGCCAGCACCAGTGGCACTGAAGCTTTCTTT. Translation: CASTSGTEAFF.

The chain uses TRBV5-6 and TRBJ2-1, with TRBD2 matching over 8 bases. CDR3 length equals 15 residues. The V gene's germline CDR1 is SGHDT and CDR2 YYEEEE. The junction had 2 bases not matched to a gene; V was cut back by 1 base and J by 2 bases. CDR3 nucleotides: TGTGCCAGCAGCTTGCGAGCGGGGGCCTACAATGAGCAGTTCTTC. It specifies CASSLRAGAYNEQFF. The complete variable domain, with remaining parts taken from reference TRBV5-6 and TRBJ2-1, reads DAGVTQSPTHLIKTRGQQVTLRCSPKSGHDTVSWYQQALGQGPQFIFQYYEEEERQRGNFPDRFSGHQFPNYSSELNVNALLLGDSALYLCASSLRAGAYNEQFFGPGTRLTVL.